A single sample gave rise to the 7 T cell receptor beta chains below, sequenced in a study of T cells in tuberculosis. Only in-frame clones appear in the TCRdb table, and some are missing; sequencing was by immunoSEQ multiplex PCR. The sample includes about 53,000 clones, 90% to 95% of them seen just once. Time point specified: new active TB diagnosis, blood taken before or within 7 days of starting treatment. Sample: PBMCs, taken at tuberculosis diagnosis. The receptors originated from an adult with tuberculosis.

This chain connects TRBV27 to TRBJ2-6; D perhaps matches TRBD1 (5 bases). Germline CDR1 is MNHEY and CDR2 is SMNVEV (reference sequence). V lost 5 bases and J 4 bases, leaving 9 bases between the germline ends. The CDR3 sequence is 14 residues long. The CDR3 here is CASSVGVGANVLTF. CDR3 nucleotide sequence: TGTGCCAGCAGTGTAGGGGTAGGGGCCAACGTCCTGACTTTC.

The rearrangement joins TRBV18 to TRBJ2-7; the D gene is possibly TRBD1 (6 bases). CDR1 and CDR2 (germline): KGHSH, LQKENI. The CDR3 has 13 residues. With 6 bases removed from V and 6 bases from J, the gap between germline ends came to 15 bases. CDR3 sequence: CASSSNTGSEQYF. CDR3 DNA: TGTGCCAGCTCGTCAAATACAGGGAGCGAGCAGTACTTC.

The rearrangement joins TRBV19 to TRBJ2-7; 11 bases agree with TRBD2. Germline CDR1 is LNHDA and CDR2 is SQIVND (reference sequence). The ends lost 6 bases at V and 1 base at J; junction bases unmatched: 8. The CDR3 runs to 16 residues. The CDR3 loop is CASSPGTSGRSYEQYF. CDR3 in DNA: TGTGCCAGTAGCCCCGGGACTAGCGGCCGATCCTACGAGCAGTACTTC.

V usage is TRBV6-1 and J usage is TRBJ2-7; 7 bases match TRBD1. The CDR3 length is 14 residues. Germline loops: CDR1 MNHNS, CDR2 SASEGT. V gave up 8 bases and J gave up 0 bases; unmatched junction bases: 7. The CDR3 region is CASSTGQSSYEQYF. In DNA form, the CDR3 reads TGTGCCAGCTCTACGGGACAGAGCTCCTACGAGCAGTACTTC.

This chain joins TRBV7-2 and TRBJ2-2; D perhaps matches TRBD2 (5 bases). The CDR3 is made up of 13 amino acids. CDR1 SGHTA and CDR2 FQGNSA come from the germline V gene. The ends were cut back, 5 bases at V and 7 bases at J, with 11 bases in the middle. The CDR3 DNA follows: TGTGCCAGCAGCGCCCGGAGGCTCGGGGAGCTGTTTTTT. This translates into CASSARRLGELFF.

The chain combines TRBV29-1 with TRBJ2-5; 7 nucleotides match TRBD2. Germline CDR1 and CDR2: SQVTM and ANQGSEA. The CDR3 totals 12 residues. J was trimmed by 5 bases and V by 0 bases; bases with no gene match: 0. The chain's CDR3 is CSVEEGGETQYF. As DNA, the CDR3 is TGCAGCGTTGAAGAGGGAGGGGAGACCCAGTACTTC.

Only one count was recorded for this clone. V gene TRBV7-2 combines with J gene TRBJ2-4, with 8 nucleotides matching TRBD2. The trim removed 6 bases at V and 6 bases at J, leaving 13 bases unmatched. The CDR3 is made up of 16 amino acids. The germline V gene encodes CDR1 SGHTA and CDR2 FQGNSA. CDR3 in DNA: TGTGCCAGCAGTAAATCCGGGGGCCTAGCGGGAAACATTCAGTACTTC. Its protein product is CASSKSGGLAGNIQYF.